A single sample gave rise to the 28 T cell receptor beta chains below, sequenced in a study of breast tumors, draining lymph nodes, adjacent tissues. TCRdb re-derived calls from the multiplex PCR reads in MiXCR, one entry per CDR3 protein. The data contain about 63,000 distinct CDR3 sequences, around three fifths of them singletons. The sequencing input was breast tumor tissue. The receptors here all came from a female donor with breast cancer. Some clones in this sample may be carry-over from other donors' samples.

V gene TRBV2 combines with J gene TRBJ2-3; D unresolved. The CDR3 loop spans 12 amino acids. V lost 6 bases to trimming and J lost 3 bases, with 7 bases between them. The V gene's germline CDR1 is SNHLY and CDR2 FYNNEI. The CDR3 protein is CASSGGTDTQYF. CDR3 DNA: TGTGCCAGCAGCGGTGGTACAGATACGCAGTATTTT.

Concerning this clonotype itself: No DNA is shown, since the ends of the CDR3 on it are uncertain; the CDR3 is the one TCRdb lists. This chain links TRBV5-5 with TRBJ2-1; TRBD2, as called in the table, went unchecked against the DNA. The CDR3 has 22 residues if both end residues are counted. From germline, CDR1 is SGHKS and CDR2 YYEKEE (reference sequence). The CDR3 sequence is CASSLYICSASDGRTSYNEQFF.

The J gene is TRBJ1-6, the V gene TRBV5-6; 7 bases are a match to TRBD1. The V gene's germline CDR1 is SGHDT and CDR2 YYEEEE. This CDR3 is 14 amino acids long. The V gene end was trimmed by 4 bases and the J gene end by 10 bases; junction bases not matched to a gene: 8. CDR3 coding DNA: TGTGCCAGCAGCGTGGGACAGACTGGATCACCCCTCCACTTT. Translating it yields CASSVGQTGSPLHF. Together with reference TRBV5-6 and TRBJ1-6, the CDR3 gives the full variable domain: DAGVTQSPTHLIKTRGQQVTLRCSPKSGHDTVSWYQQALGQGPQFIFQYYEEEERQRGNFPDRFSGHQFPNYSSELNVNALLLGDSALYLCASSVGQTGSPLHFGNGTRLTVT.

This clonotype was counted at least ten times. The rearrangement uses TRBV20-1 and TRBJ1-5; D is perhaps TRBD1 (5 bases). The CDR3 is 15 amino acids. Germline V gene data show CDR1 as DFQATT and CDR2 as SNEGSKA (reference sequence). Trimming took off 1 base at V and 4 bases at J, with 14 bases between the two ends. The CDR3 DNA reads as TGCAGTGCTAGAGGAGGGGCAGGGCTTAATCAGCCCCAGCATTTT. Translating it yields CSARGGAGLNQPQHF.

As to this clonotype: The junction differs from germline at one of its ends, possibly a read error. CDR3 nucleotide sequence: TGTGCCAGCAGCTTAGCGGGGGCAGGGGGCTTT. Residues: CASSLAGAGGF. The chain employs TRBV7-8 and TRBJ1-4; 8 bases are a match to TRBD1. CDR1 SGHVS and CDR2 FQNEAQ come from the germline V gene. This CDR3 is 11 amino acids long.

V and J are TRBV25-1 and TRBJ1-2, with 8 bases matching TRBD1. Germline CDR1 reads MGHDK; CDR2 reads SYGVNS. V dropped 5 bases and J dropped 4; count of bases not matched to a gene: 3. The CDR3 sequence is 13 residues long. CDR3 residues: CASSKGQVYGYTF. CDR3 DNA: TGTGCCAGCAGTAAGGGACAGGTCTATGGCTACACCTTC.

In this sample, this clonotype turned up many times. The CDR3 sequence: CSARSQGSGANVLTF. The CDR3, as DNA: TGCAGTGCTAGGTCCCAGGGCTCTGGGGCCAACGTCCTGACTTTC. The chain employs TRBV20-1 and TRBJ2-6; possible D gene TRBD1, 5 bases. Germline assignment: CDR1 DFQATT and CDR2 SNEGSKA (reference sequence). The V end lost 3 bases, the J end lost 0 bases, and 9 bases lay between the germline ends. This CDR3 spans 15 amino acids.

J is TRBJ1-2 and V is TRBV6-5; 7 bases fit TRBD1. Germline V gives CDR1 MNHEY, CDR2 SVGAGI. This CDR3 is built from 14 residues. Trimming cost V 7 bases and J 5 bases; bases outside gene matches: 10. The CDR3 bases are TGTGCCAGCACCTCAGGGGGGGACTTTTATGGCTACACCTTC. It specifies CASTSGGDFYGYTF.

This clonotype was seen more than once but under ten times. The CDR3 region is CSARSLRDRGGYTF. The CDR3 bases are TGCAGTGCTAGGAGCCTCCGGGACAGGGGGGGCTACACCTTC. This chain joins TRBV20-1 and TRBJ1-2; 11 bases are a match to TRBD1. CDR1 and CDR2 (germline): DFQATT, SNEGSKA (reference sequence). V was pared by 3 bases and J by 8 bases, with 8 bases of the junction left unmatched. The length of the CDR3 is 14 residues.

This chain joins TRBV7-2 and TRBJ2-7; TRBD1 matches at 10 bases. This CDR3 is built from 16 residues. The germline CDR1 and CDR2 sequences are SGHTA and FQGNSA. Germline trimming cut 4 bases from V and 5 bases from J; bases unmatched to any gene: 11. CDR3 in amino acids: CASSSTGGQGTNEQYF. The CDR3 coding sequence is TGTGCCAGCAGCTCCACCGGGGGACAGGGGACCAACGAGCAGTACTTC.

The genes are TRBV18 and TRBJ2-1; 10 bases align to TRBD2. V lost 0 bases, J lost 10 bases, and 0 bases stayed unmatched. CDR1 and CDR2 from the germline V gene are KGHSH and LQKENI. This CDR3 contains 13 residues. CDR3 loop: CASSPPTSGEQFF. CDR3 in DNA: TGTGCCAGCTCACCACCGACTAGCGGGGAGCAGTTCTTC. Filled out from reference TRBV18 and TRBJ2-1, the complete variable domain reads NAGVMQNPRHLVRRRGQEARLRCSPMKGHSHVYWYRQLPEEGLKFMVYLQKENIIDESGMPKERFSAEFPKEGPSILRIQQVVRGDSAAYFCASSPPTSGEQFFGPGTRLTVL.

The chain joins TRBV20-1 to TRBJ2-1; 11 bases are a match to TRBD2. V lost 4 bases and J lost 6; bases outside the gene matches: 5. The CDR3 is 14 residues long. Germline CDR1 DFQATT, CDR2 SNEGSKA (reference sequence). The CDR3 region is CSATLAGGLNEQFF. In DNA form, the CDR3 reads TGCAGTGCTACCCTAGCGGGAGGCCTCAATGAGCAGTTCTTC.

Turning to this clonotype: Possible read error: a much larger clone is one base away. This chain links TRBV20-1 with TRBJ2-5; the D is unclear. The germline V gene encodes CDR1 DFQATT and CDR2 SNEGSKA (reference sequence). CDR3 length: 14 residues. The CDR3, as DNA: TGCAGTGCCCGCATCAGTGCTCTCCAAGCGACCCAGTACTTC. It specifies CSARISALQATQYF.

Notes on this clonotype: At one boundary the junction diverges from the germline segment, which might be a read error. The rearrangement joins TRBV7-9 to TRBJ2-3; TRBD2 matches 9 bases. This CDR3 is built from 13 residues. Germline CDR1 is SEHNR and CDR2 is FQNEAQ (reference sequence). As DNA, the CDR3 is TGTTCCAGCAGACTTAGCGCTAGCGGGACACAGTATTTT. Its protein is CSSRLSASGTQYF.

The J gene is TRBJ2-2, the V gene TRBV2; perhaps TRBD1 as D (6 bases). Looked up from germline, CDR1 is SNHLY and CDR2 is FYNNEI. There are 17 residues in the CDR3. V was trimmed by 9 bases and J by 1 base, leaving 21 bases between them. The CDR3 spells CASREGQGLKNTGELFF. CDR3 nucleotides: TGTGCCAGTAGAGAGGGGCAGGGGCTGAAGAACACCGGGGAGCTGTTTTTT.

This clonotype was observed once. This sequence joins TRBV20-1 and TRBJ2-7, with D possibly being TRBD1 or TRBD2 (5 bases each). The CDR3 has 13 amino acids. Trimming left V 3 bases short and J 4 bases short, with 13 bases between. The V gene's germline CDR1 is DFQATT and CDR2 SNEGSKA (reference sequence). CDR3 nucleotides: TGCAGTGCTAGGAAGGGAGAGGGGTACGAGCAGTACTTC. It yields the protein CSARKGEGYEQYF.

This clonotype was seen repeatedly, ten times or more. V usage is TRBV2 and J usage is TRBJ1-5; D is uncertain. CDR3 length equals 12 residues. V was pared by 6 bases and J by 7 bases, with 10 bases between. The V gene's germline CDR1 is SNHLY and CDR2 FYNNEI. The chain's CDR3 is CASSEGWQPQHF. The CDR3 coding sequence is TGTGCCAGCAGCGAGGGTTGGCAGCCCCAGCATTTT.

The J gene is TRBJ2-4, the V gene TRBV29-1, with 13 bases fitting TRBD2. The CDR3 extends over 18 amino acids. Looked up from germline, CDR1 is SQVTM and CDR2 is ANQGSEA. Germline trimming cut 3 bases from V and 7 bases from J; bases unmatched to any gene: 15. CDR3 amino acids: CSVDRTSGGHGRANIQYF. The CDR3 nucleotides are TGCAGCGTTGACCGGACTAGCGGGGGCCATGGTCGAGCGAACATTCAGTACTTC.

This rearrangement joins TRBV20-1 to TRBJ2-7; 7 bases are a match to TRBD1. Looked up from germline, CDR1 is DFQATT and CDR2 is SNEGSKA (reference sequence). J gave up 6 bases and V 6 bases, and 20 bases lay outside the gene matches. The CDR3 is 16 amino acids. For the CDR3, the DNA is TGCAGTGCCGCTACCCGTCCGGGACAGCTCTCTTCCGAGCAGTACTTC. Residues: CSAATRPGQLSSEQYF.

This clonotype came up many times. The V call is TRBV28, the J call TRBJ2-7, with D unresolved. This CDR3 is 11 amino acids long. Trimming took 6 bases from V and 4 from J, leaving 7 bases between them. Germline assignment: CDR1 MDHEN and CDR2 SYDVKM. CDR3 sequence: CASSRHYEQYF. The CDR3 nucleotides read TGTGCCAGCAGCCGTCATTACGAGCAGTACTTC.

This clonotype was counted between two and nine times. Here the CDR3 DNA reads TGTGCCATCAGTCCCGGGACGGCGAACACTGAAGCTTTCTTT. Translating it yields CAISPGTANTEAFF. V is TRBV10-3 and J is TRBJ1-1; TRBD1 might be the D (5 bases). The CDR3 length is 14 residues. Trimming left V 5 bases short and J 1 base short, with 11 bases between. CDR1 and CDR2 (germline): ENHRY, SYGVKD.

In its sample, this clonotype was seen many times. The CDR3 is CSARGSSGRAKDTQYF. The CDR3 DNA sequence: TGCAGTGCTAGAGGTTCTAGCGGGAGGGCCAAAGATACGCAGTATTTT. The chain uses TRBV20-1 and TRBJ2-3; 12 positions agree with TRBD2. CDR1 is DFQATT and CDR2 is SNEGSKA in the germline V gene (reference sequence). The CDR3 has 16 amino acids. V gave up 1 base and J gave up 5 bases; unmatched junction bases: 7.

This clonotype was recorded a few times. The chain joins TRBV29-1 to TRBJ1-6; D ambiguous. Trimming removed 8 bases from V and 4 bases from J, with 12 bases in between. The CDR3 is 13 residues long. CDR1 and CDR2 from the germline V gene are SQVTM and ANQGSEA. The DNA for the CDR3 is TGCAGCTTGATGGGGAAATATAATTCACCCCTCCACTTT. Amino acids: CSLMGKYNSPLHF.

The CDR3 region has the DNA TGTGCCAGCAGCTTGGGAGGAGCGAACACCGGGGAGCTGTTTTTT. Protein sequence: CASSLGGANTGELFF. The chain is built from TRBV7-3 and TRBJ2-2, with a possible D match to TRBD2 (6 bases). The CDR3 runs 15 residues. Per the germline V gene, CDR1 is SGHTA and CDR2 is FQGTGA. Trimming took 3 bases from V and 0 from J, leaving 8 bases between them. Full variable domain (outside the CDR3, taken from reference TRBV7-3 and TRBJ2-2): GAGVSQTPSNKVTEKGKYVELRCDPISGHTALYWYRQSLGQGPEFLIYFQGTGAADDSGLPNDRFFAVRPEGSVSTLKIQRTERGDSAVYLCASSLGGANTGELFFGEGSRLTVL.

The V and J genes are TRBV20-1 and TRBJ2-1; tentatively, D is TRBD1 (5 bases). Trimming pared 3 bases from V and 0 bases from J, leaving 12 bases between. The CDR3 has 15 residues. Germline V gene data show CDR1 as DFQATT and CDR2 as SNEGSKA (reference sequence). This CDR3 is CSARDTSFSYNEQFF. CDR3 bases: TGCAGTGCTAGGGACACCAGTTTCTCCTACAATGAGCAGTTCTTC.

The chain combines TRBV6-1 with TRBJ2-5; TRBD2 matches at 14 bases. Germline CDR1 MNHNS, CDR2 SASEGT. CDR3 size: 17 residues. The V and J ends lost 8 bases and 4 bases, in that order; junction bases with no gene match: 12. The CDR3 is CASLHRLAGGPRETQYF. The CDR3 DNA follows: TGTGCCAGCTTACATCGACTAGCGGGGGGGCCACGAGAGACCCAGTACTTC.

The rearrangement links TRBV5-1 to TRBJ1-4; a weak D match, TRBD1 (5 bases). Germline CDR1 is SGHRS and CDR2 is YFSETQ. The CDR3 sequence is 12 residues long. V lost 5 bases, J lost 7 bases, and 9 bases lay in between. The CDR3 DNA sequence: TGCGCCAGCAGTCAGGGAACTGAAAAACTGTTTTTT. Residues: CASSQGTEKLFF.

This clonotype was observed many times. The chain links TRBV30 to TRBJ1-2; D may be TRBD1 (5 bases). The CDR3 covers 12 residues. Germline V gene sequence: CDR1 GTSNPN, CDR2 SVGIG (reference sequence). The V end lost 2 bases, the J end lost 6 bases, and 10 bases lay between the germline ends. The CDR3 protein is CAWSRGGDGYTF. The CDR3 DNA reads as TGTGCCTGGAGTCGAGGAGGGGATGGCTACACCTTC.